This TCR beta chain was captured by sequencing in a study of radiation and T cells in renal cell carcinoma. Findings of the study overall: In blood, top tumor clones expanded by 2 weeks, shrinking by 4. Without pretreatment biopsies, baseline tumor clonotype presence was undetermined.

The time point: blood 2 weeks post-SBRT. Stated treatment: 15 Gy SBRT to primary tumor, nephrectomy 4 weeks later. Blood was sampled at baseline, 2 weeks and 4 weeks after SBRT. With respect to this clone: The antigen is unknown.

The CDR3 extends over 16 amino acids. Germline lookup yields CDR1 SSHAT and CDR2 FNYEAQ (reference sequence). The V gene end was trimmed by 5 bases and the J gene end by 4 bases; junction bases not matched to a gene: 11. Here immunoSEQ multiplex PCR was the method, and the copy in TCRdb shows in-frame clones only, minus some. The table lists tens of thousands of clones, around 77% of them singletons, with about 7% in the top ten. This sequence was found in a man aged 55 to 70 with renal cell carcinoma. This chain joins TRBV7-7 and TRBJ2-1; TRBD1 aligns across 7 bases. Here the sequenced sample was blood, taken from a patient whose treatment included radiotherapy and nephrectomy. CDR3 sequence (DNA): TGTGCCAGCAGCCCCTCCGCAGGGGGTATATACAATGAGCAGTTCTTC. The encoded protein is CASSPSAGGIYNEQFF.